Shown below are 5 T cell receptor beta chains from a single sample sequenced in a study of regulatory T cells in long-lasting Graves disease (dated by TCRdb to the early 2020s). Receptor amplification or capture employed multiplex PCR. Sequencing used an Illumina HiSeq 4000. To build TCR beta libraries, CDR3 regions were amplified by Arm-PCR using iRepertoire HTBI primers. TCRdb took the public reads, trimmed them with fastp at Q25, ran MiXCR for clone calling and kept in-frame beta chains. Each entry merges the rows of one CDR3 protein and shows their most common DNA and genes. The sample table shows more than 450,000 distinct CDR3 sequences, and 15% to 20% are seen once. The ten largest clones represent approximately 12% of the sample. Read against the paper, the sample's time point label means: newly diagnosed GD, antithyroid drugs for less than 3 months. For both TCR sequencing and RNA sequencing, RNA was extracted from PBMCs using TRIzol.

The same sample was also studied in work on T cells in Graves' hyperthyroidism and ophthalmopathy.

This material consisted of peripheral blood mononuclear cells (PBMCs), taken at new diagnosis, from a patient treated with antithyroid drugs. All receptors derive from a man between 35 and 55 years old with Graves disease. Donor details come from another sample of the same person, matched by shared clones.

This clonotype was picked up many times. V is TRBV5-8 and J is TRBJ1-2; D is possibly TRBD1 (6 bases). V lost 1 base to trimming and J lost 2 bases, with 9 bases between them. From germline, CDR1 is SGHTS and CDR2 YDEGEE. This CDR3 spans 14 amino acids. CDR3 loop: CASSLTGRNYGYTF. CDR3 coding DNA: TGTGCCAGCAGCTTGACAGGGCGAAACTATGGCTACACCTTC.

This clonotype turned up a few times. This chain uses TRBV13 with TRBJ1-1, with D perhaps matching TRBD1 (6 bases). V lost 5 bases, J lost 8 bases, and 12 bases lay in between. The CDR3 contains 12 residues. Germline-derived CDR1 and CDR2 are PRHDT and FYEKMQ (reference sequence). CDR3 residues: CASSGGAGEAFF. CDR3 DNA: TGTGCCAGCAGCGGGGGGGCAGGAGAAGCTTTCTTT. Full variable domain (outside the CDR3, taken from reference TRBV13 and TRBJ1-1): AAGVIQSPRHLIKEKRETATLKCYPIPRHDTVYWYQQGPGQDPQFLISFYEKMQSDKGSIPDRFSAQQFSDYHSELNMSSLELGDSALYFCASSGGAGEAFFGQGTRLTVV.

This clonotype was found many times. This chain joins TRBV7-9 and TRBJ2-1, with 13 bases matching TRBD2. Germline lookup yields CDR1 SEHNR and CDR2 FQNEAQ (reference sequence). The CDR3 extends over 18 amino acids. After removal of 2 bases from V and 7 bases from J, the junction contained 11 bases not matched to a gene. This CDR3 reads CASSLMSGLAGAGNEQFF. The CDR3 DNA follows: TGTGCCAGCAGCTTAATGTCTGGACTAGCGGGAGCGGGGAATGAGCAGTTCTTC.

The sample holds many counts of this clonotype. This chain joins TRBV5-1 and TRBJ1-1; 7 bases match TRBD1. The V segment lost 0 bases and the J segment 0 bases; nucleotides outside the gene matches: 8. The germline V gene encodes CDR1 SGHRS and CDR2 YFSETQ. The CDR3 runs 17 residues. For the CDR3, the DNA is TGCGCCAGCAGCTTGGGAGGGGGCCGGGTCATGAACACTGAAGCTTTCTTT. Translating gives CASSLGGGRVMNTEAFF.

This clonotype came up many times. V gene TRBV12-3 or TRBV12-4 combines with J gene TRBJ1-5, with D uncertain. This CDR3 is 13 amino acids long. V dropped 6 bases and J dropped 0 bases, with 6 bases sitting between them. The CDR3 is CASRVGSNQPQHF. The CDR3 coding sequence is TGTGCCAGCAGGGTCGGTAGCAATCAGCCCCAGCATTTT.